These 14 T cell receptor beta chains were all obtained from the same sample, sequenced in a study of blood T cell repertoires in COVID-19. Generated by immunoSEQ multiplex PCR, the TCRdb table keeps only in-frame clones and is missing some. The data contain about 150,000 clones, 80% to 85% of them singletons. Sequencing was done on a sample of peripheral blood. These receptors were obtained from a young man with active or convalescent COVID-19.

This clone was detected only once. The chain uses TRBV13 and TRBJ2-4, with 9 bases that match TRBD2. Germline V gene data show CDR1 as PRHDT and CDR2 as FYEKMQ (reference sequence). The CDR3 length is 15 residues. The trim removed 6 bases at V and 10 bases at J, leaving 13 bases unmatched. As DNA, the CDR3 is TGTGCCAGCAGAATAAGTACTAGCGGGCAAGGGATTCAGTACTTC. It is translated as CASRISTSGQGIQYF.

This clone was recorded a few times. The sample holds other DNA sequences that translate to the same CDR3. This sequence joins TRBV28 and TRBJ1-6; D is perhaps TRBD1 (5 bases). The V end lost 6 bases, the J end lost 7 bases, and 13 bases lay between the germline ends. The CDR3 is 14 residues long. Germline values: CDR1 MDHEN, CDR2 SYDVKM. CDR3 sequence: CASSLGQGNSPLHF. The CDR3 region has the DNA TGTGCCAGCAGCCTGGGGCAAGGGAATTCACCCCTCCACTTT.

This clone came up once. The chain has TRBV7-9 and TRBJ2-7; D might be TRBD1 (5 bases). Per germline, CDR1 SEHNR and CDR2 FQNEAQ (reference sequence). V shed 2 bases and J shed 3 bases, with 11 bases lying between them. The CDR3 runs to 14 residues. The CDR3 spells CASSLTGRDYEQYF. Written as DNA, the CDR3 is TGTGCCAGCAGCTTAACCGGCAGGGACTACGAGCAGTACTTC.

The chain is built from TRBV7-8 and TRBJ2-5; 8 bases line up with TRBD2. Germline V gene sequence: CDR1 SGHVS, CDR2 FQNEAQ. V lost 2 bases to trimming and J lost 13 bases; unmatched junction nucleotides: 15. CDR3 length: 15 amino acids. The DNA of the CDR3 is TGTGCCAGCAGCTTACTAAATGGACTAGCCCCATCACGGTACTTC. Protein sequence: CASSLLNGLAPSRYF.

This sequence joins TRBV18 and TRBJ1-1, with 10 positions matching TRBD1. The CDR3 consists of 15 residues. Germline CDR1 reads KGHSH; CDR2 reads LQKENI. V lost 3 bases to trimming and J lost 4 bases; unmatched junction nucleotides: 5. This CDR3 is CASSPGQGPGTEAFF. The CDR3 DNA is TGTGCCAGCTCACCGGGACAGGGGCCGGGCACTGAAGCTTTCTTT.

This sequence joins TRBV10-3 and TRBJ1-5; D remains ambiguous. V shed 0 bases and J shed 5 bases, with 8 bases lying between them. This CDR3 has 14 residues. The germline CDR1 and CDR2 sequences are ENHRY and SYGVKD. The CDR3 region is CAISESFEDQPQHF. The CDR3 DNA reads TGTGCCATCAGTGAGTCCTTCGAGGATCAGCCCCAGCATTTT.

The gene calls are TRBV7-6 and TRBJ1-6, with D perhaps TRBD1 (5 bases). The V gene lost 5 bases and the J gene lost 0 bases, with 11 bases spanning the gap. The germline CDR1 and CDR2 sequences are SGHVS and FNYEAQ. CDR3 length equals 16 residues. The chain's CDR3 is CASSTSDSSYNSPLHF. DNA of the CDR3: TGTGCCAGCAGCACCTCTGACAGCTCCTATAATTCACCCCTCCACTTT.

The rearrangement joins TRBV5-1 to TRBJ1-6; D unresolved. In germline, CDR1 is SGHRS, CDR2 YFSETQ. The CDR3 covers 15 residues. Trimming shortened V by 6 bases and J by 6 bases, and 16 bases separated the two germline ends. The CDR3 reads CASTPGHASNSPLHF. The CDR3 DNA sequence: TGCGCCAGCACCCCCGGTCACGCGTCTAATTCACCCCTCCACTTT.

The chain is built from TRBV4-1 and TRBJ2-7; D possibly corresponds to TRBD1 (5 bases). V was clipped by 1 base and J by 2 bases, with 15 bases between them. Germline CDR1 MGHRA, CDR2 YSYEKL. CDR3 size: 16 residues. The CDR3 region has the DNA TGCGCCAGCAGCCAAGTAAGGGGTAGTATGGCCTACGAGCAGTACTTC. The encoded protein is CASSQVRGSMAYEQYF.

The chain has TRBV4-1 and TRBJ2-7; D possibly corresponds to TRBD2 (5 bases). The CDR3 contains 14 residues. V was shortened by 0 bases and J by 3 bases, with 9 bases between the two germline ends. Germline V gene lookup returns CDR1 MGHRA and CDR2 YSYEKL. The CDR3 bases are TGCGCCAGCAGCCAAGATCCTAGCAGCTACGAGCAGTACTTC. This codes for CASSQDPSSYEQYF.

The gene calls are TRBV6-4 and TRBJ1-2; 7 nucleotides agree with TRBD1. With 6 bases clipped from V and 3 bases from J, the junction kept 10 bases outside the gene matches. The length of the CDR3 is 15 residues. CDR1 and CDR2 (germline): MRHNA, SNTAGT. Written as DNA, the CDR3 is TGTGCCAGCAGGCCTCAGACAGGGTTTGACTATGGCTACACCTTC. This codes for CASRPQTGFDYGYTF.

In this sample, this clone turned up once. The chain carries TRBV19 and TRBJ2-7, with unresolved D. The CDR3 runs 14 residues. Germline assignment: CDR1 LNHDA and CDR2 SQIVND (reference sequence). The V end was cut by 5 bases, the J end by 1 base, with 12 bases between. CDR3 nucleotides: TGTGCCAGTAGTTCCTCGACTGTTTCCTACGAGCAGTACTTC. It specifies CASSSSTVSYEQYF. Based on the CDR3 plus reference TRBV19 and TRBJ2-7, the full variable domain is DGGITQSPKYLFRKEGQNVTLSCEQNLNHDAMYWYRQDPGQGLRLIYYSQIVNDFQKGDIAEGYSVSREKKESFPLTVTSAQKNPTAFYLCASSSSTVSYEQYFGPGTRLTVT.

The V and J genes are TRBV7-2 and TRBJ2-3, with a tentative D call TRBD1 (5 bases). This CDR3 is built from 16 residues. Trimming removed 4 bases from V and 2 bases from J, with 16 bases in between. Per the germline V gene, CDR1 is SGHTA and CDR2 is FQGNSA. The chain's CDR3 is CASSSVGRITTDTQYF. CDR3 DNA: TGTGCCAGCAGCTCAGTGGGGCGGATTACCACAGATACGCAGTATTTT.

This chain joins TRBV5-8 and TRBJ2-7; possibly TRBD1 for D (5 bases). Germline V gives CDR1 SGHTS, CDR2 YDEGEE. The V end was cut by 0 bases, the J end by 4 bases, with 17 bases between. The CDR3 consists of 16 residues. The CDR3 reads CASSLAWSRESYEQYF. The CDR3 region has the DNA TGTGCCAGCAGCTTGGCTTGGAGCAGGGAATCGTACGAGCAGTACTTC.